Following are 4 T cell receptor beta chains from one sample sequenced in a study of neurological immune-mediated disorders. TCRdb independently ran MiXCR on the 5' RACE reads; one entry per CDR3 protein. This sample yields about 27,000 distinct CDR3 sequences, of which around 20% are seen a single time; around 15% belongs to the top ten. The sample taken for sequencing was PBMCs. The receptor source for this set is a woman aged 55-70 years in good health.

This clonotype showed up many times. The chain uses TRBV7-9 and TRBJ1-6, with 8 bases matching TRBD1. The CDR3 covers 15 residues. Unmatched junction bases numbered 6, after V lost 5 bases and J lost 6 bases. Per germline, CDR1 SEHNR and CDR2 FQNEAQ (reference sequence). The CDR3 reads CASSIIQGANSPLHF. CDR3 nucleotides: TGTGCCAGCAGCATCATCCAGGGGGCTAATTCACCCCTCCACTTT. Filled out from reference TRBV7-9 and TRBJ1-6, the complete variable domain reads DTGVSQNPRHKITKRGQNVTFRCDPISEHNRLYWYRQTLGQGPEFLTYFQNEAQLEKSRLLSDRFSAERPKGSFSTLEIQRTEQGDSAMYLCASSIIQGANSPLHFGNGTRLTVT.

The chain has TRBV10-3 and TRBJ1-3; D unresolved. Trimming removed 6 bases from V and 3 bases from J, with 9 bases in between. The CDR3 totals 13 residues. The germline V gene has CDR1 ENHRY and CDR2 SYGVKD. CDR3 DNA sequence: TGTGCCATCAGGGACCTAGGTGGAAACACCATATATTTT. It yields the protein CAIRDLGGNTIYF.

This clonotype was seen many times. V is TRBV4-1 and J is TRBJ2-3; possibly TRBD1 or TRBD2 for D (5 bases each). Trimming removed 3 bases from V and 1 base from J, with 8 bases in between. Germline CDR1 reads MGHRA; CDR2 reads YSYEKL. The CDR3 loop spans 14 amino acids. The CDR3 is CASSQGPGTDTQYF. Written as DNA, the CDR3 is TGCGCCAGCAGCCAGGGACCCGGCACAGATACGCAGTATTTT.

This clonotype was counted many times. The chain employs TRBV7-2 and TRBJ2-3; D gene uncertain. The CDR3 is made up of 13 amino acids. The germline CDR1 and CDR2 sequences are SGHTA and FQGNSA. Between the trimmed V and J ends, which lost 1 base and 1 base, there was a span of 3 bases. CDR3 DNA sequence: TGTGCCAGCAGCTTAGAAGGCACAGATACGCAGTATTTT. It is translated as CASSLEGTDTQYF.